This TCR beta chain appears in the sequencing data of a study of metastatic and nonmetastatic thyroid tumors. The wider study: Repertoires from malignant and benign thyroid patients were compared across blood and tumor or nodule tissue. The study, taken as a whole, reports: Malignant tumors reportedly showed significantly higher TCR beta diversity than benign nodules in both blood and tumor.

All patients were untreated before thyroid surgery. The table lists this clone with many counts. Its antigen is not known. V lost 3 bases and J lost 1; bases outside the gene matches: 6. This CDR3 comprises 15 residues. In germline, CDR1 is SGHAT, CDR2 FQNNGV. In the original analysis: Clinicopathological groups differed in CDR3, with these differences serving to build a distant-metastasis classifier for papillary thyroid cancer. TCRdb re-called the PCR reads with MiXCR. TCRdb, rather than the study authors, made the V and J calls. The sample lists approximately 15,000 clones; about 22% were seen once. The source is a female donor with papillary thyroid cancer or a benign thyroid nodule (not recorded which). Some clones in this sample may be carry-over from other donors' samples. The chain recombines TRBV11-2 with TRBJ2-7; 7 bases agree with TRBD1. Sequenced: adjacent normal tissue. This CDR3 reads CASSFLQGPSYEQYF. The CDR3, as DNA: TGTGCCAGCAGCTTTTTACAGGGGCCGTCCTACGAGCAGTACTTC.